One T cell receptor beta chain is described in this entry. Its antigen is still unknown. This entry comes from a study of response to subunit inactivated influenza vaccine. TCRdb re-analysed the RT-PCR reads in MiXCR, keeping a single row per CDR3 protein. In the table there are 650,000 to 850,000 distinct CDR3 sequences, approximately 15% of which are singletons. Findings and limits, study-wide: The authors suggested that every seasonal influenza vaccination recruits few new T cells.

In germline, CDR1 is MNHNS, CDR2 SASEGT. The V and J ends lost 3 bases and 0 bases respectively, with 11 bases between them. There are 15 residues in the CDR3. The sequence was collected from a middle-aged man who received an inactivated influenza vaccine. The chain combines TRBV6-1 with TRBJ1-1; D not resolved. The sample here was PBMCs from blood, taken about 14 days before vaccination. The CDR3 spells CASSETQNMNTEAFF. DNA of the CDR3: TGTGCCAGCAGTGAGACCCAGAACATGAACACTGAAGCTTTCTTT.